The 26 T cell receptor beta chains below come from one sample, sequenced in a study of OX40 agonist ivuxolimab in advanced cancers. This table comes from immunoSEQ multiplex PCR, and its TCRdb copy is limited to in-frame clones, with some not included. The sample includes some 62,000 clones, around 74% seen only once; the top ten take approximately 10%. The sample in question was CD4+ or CD8+ T cells sorted from blood, obtained in a trial of the OX40 agonist ivuxolimab. These receptors all stem from an adult with an advanced solid tumor such as melanoma, head and neck, liver or kidney cancer.

This chain connects TRBV6-4 to TRBJ2-7, with a tentative D call TRBD1 (5 bases). CDR1 is MRHNA and CDR2 is SNTAGT in the germline V gene. Trimming removed 8 bases from V and 4 bases from J, with 18 bases in between. This CDR3 spans 14 amino acids. DNA for the CDR3: TGTGCCAGCTCCCCTTGGGCAGGGTATTACGAGCAGTACTTC. Its protein is CASSPWAGYYEQYF.

The chain is built from TRBV4-3 and TRBJ2-5; 7 bases agree with TRBD2. In germline, CDR1 is LGHNA, CDR2 YSLEER. The CDR3 has 14 residues. J gave up 3 bases and V 5 bases, and 6 bases lay outside the gene matches. The CDR3, as DNA: TGCGCCAGCAGCGAGTTAGCGGGTAAAGAGACCCAGTACTTC. This gives the protein CASSELAGKETQYF.

The rearrangement links TRBV11-2 to TRBJ2-3; D might be TRBD1 (5 bases). Germline V CDR1 and CDR2: SGHAT, FQNNGV. V lost 1 base to trimming and J lost 4 bases, with 12 bases between them. The CDR3 is 15 residues long. CDR3 in amino acids: CASSLGQGYPDTQYF. CDR3 nucleotide sequence: TGTGCCAGCAGCTTAGGGCAGGGTTATCCAGATACGCAGTATTTT. The variable domain in full, completed from reference TRBV11-2 and TRBJ2-3, reads EAGVAQSPRYKIIEKRQSVAFWCNPISGHATLYWYQQILGQGPKLLIQFQNNGVVDDSQLPKDRFSAERLKGVDSTLKIQPAKLEDSAVYLCASSLGQGYPDTQYFGPGTRLTVL.

This chain uses TRBV9 with TRBJ2-1; D gene ambiguous. Trimming stripped 5 bases from V and 0 bases from J, with 21 bases between. The CDR3 runs to 18 residues. The germline CDR1 and CDR2 sequences are SGDLS and YYNGEE. In DNA, the CDR3 is TGTGCCAGCAGTGACCCTTTAGTAGACCCAAGCTCCTACAATGAGCAGTTCTTC. Translated: CASSDPLVDPSSYNEQFF.

This chain joins TRBV7-2 and TRBJ2-2; 9 nucleotides match TRBD2. Germline lookup yields CDR1 SGHTA and CDR2 FQGNSA. The CDR3 runs to 16 residues. Trimming took 0 bases from V and 7 from J; bases not matched to a gene: 6. DNA of the CDR3: TGTGCCAGCAGCTTAGCGGGCGGGGGGGCCGGCGGGGAGCTGTTTTTT. This encodes CASSLAGGGAGGELFF. Combining the CDR3 with reference TRBV7-2 and TRBJ2-2 gives the whole variable domain GAGVSQSPSNKVTEKGKDVELRCDPISGHTALYWYRQSLGQGLEFLIYFQGNSAPDKSGLPSDRFSAERTGGSVSTLTIQRTQQEDSAVYLCASSLAGGGAGGELFFGEGSRLTVL.

This clone has only a few counts. The chain links TRBV15 to TRBJ2-5, with D unclear. Germline values: CDR1 LNHNV, CDR2 YYDKDF (reference sequence). V dropped 7 bases and J dropped 8 bases, with 20 bases sitting between them. The CDR3 covers 14 residues. The CDR3 spells CATTGDGEKSTQYF. The CDR3 DNA sequence: TGTGCCACCACGGGTGACGGAGAAAAGAGTACCCAGTACTTC.

This chain uses TRBV5-6 with TRBJ1-2; TRBD1 matches 10 bases. The CDR3 consists of 16 residues. CDR1 is SGHDT, CDR2 YYEEEE, per germline. V lost 1 base, J lost 4 bases, and 7 bases stayed unmatched. CDR3: CASSLRQGAPGYGYTF. As DNA, the CDR3 is TGTGCCAGCAGCTTGCGACAGGGGGCCCCTGGCTATGGCTACACCTTC.

The gene calls are TRBV20-1 and TRBJ2-1; weak D call: TRBD2 (5 bases). V gave up 5 bases and J gave up 11 bases, with 13 bases separating them. CDR1 is DFQATT, CDR2 SNEGSKA, per germline (reference sequence). This CDR3 is built from 11 residues. The chain's CDR3 is CSAPLGSQQFF. CDR3 nucleotides: TGCAGTGCTCCTTTGGGGAGCCAGCAGTTCTTC.

V gene TRBV7-2 combines with J gene TRBJ1-2, with 9 bases matching TRBD1. The J segment lost 2 bases and the V segment lost 5 bases, leaving 6 bases of the junction unmatched. The CDR3 is 15 amino acids. Germline V lookup: CDR1 SGHTA, CDR2 FQGNSA. CDR3 coding DNA: TGTGCCAGCAGCCCGGACGGGACAGGGAACTATGGCTACACCTTC. Its protein product is CASSPDGTGNYGYTF.

The CDR3 is CASTSPGVAGREQFF. The DNA of the CDR3 is TGTGCCAGCACCTCCCCGGGGGTAGCGGGAAGGGAGCAGTTCTTC. The chain carries TRBV28 and TRBJ2-1; 8 bases are shared with TRBD2. The CDR3 extends over 15 amino acids. Germline V lookup: CDR1 MDHEN, CDR2 SYDVKM. V lost 7 bases to trimming and J lost 10 bases; unmatched junction nucleotides: 15.

The chain couples TRBV10-3 to TRBJ1-1; no clear D gene. The CDR3 has 14 residues. Germline V CDR1 and CDR2: ENHRY, SYGVKD. V was clipped by 3 bases and J by 1 base, with 9 bases between them. CDR3 protein: CAISDRTENTEAFF. DNA for the CDR3: TGTGCCATCAGTGACCGGACTGAGAACACTGAAGCTTTCTTT.

This clone appeared a few times. The V gene is TRBV27, the J gene TRBJ1-5; 9 bases agree with TRBD1. Germline V gives CDR1 MNHEY, CDR2 SMNVEV (reference sequence). The CDR3 has 14 residues. With 6 bases clipped from V and 7 bases from J, the junction kept 7 bases outside the gene matches. The CDR3 DNA is TGTGCCAGCAGGAAACAGGGGGCGGGACAGCCCCAGCATTTT. This translates into CASRKQGAGQPQHF.

The chain uses TRBV7-9 and TRBJ2-7, with D possibly being TRBD1 (6 bases). CDR1 is SEHNR, CDR2 FQNEAQ, per germline (reference sequence). Trimming removed 5 bases from V and 3 bases from J, with 20 bases in between. This CDR3 is built from 16 residues. Here the CDR3 DNA reads TGTGCCAGCAGCCCGGGGTTGGGGGACACAGTCTACGAGCAGTACTTC. Protein sequence: CASSPGLGDTVYEQYF.

This chain connects TRBV5-5 to TRBJ2-5; D remains unclear. Germline CDR1 and CDR2: SGHKS and YYEKEE (reference sequence). Trimming left V 1 base short and J 7 bases short, with 5 bases between. This CDR3 has 11 amino acids. CDR3 nucleotide sequence: TGTGCCAGCAGCTTGATGGGGACCCAGTACTTC. Translated: CASSLMGTQYF.

This clone is deemed medium-sized. The chain is built from TRBV15 and TRBJ2-7; D is perhaps TRBD2 (5 bases). Per germline, CDR1 LNHNV and CDR2 YYDKDF (reference sequence). V lost 5 bases, J lost 4 bases, and 9 bases lay in between. The CDR3 runs 12 residues. The CDR3 bases are TGTGCCACCAGCGGAGGCGGTTACGAGCAGTACTTC. Its translation: CATSGGGYEQYF.

This chain uses TRBV9 with TRBJ2-7, with TRBD2 identical over 9 bases. This CDR3 spans 14 amino acids. Germline assignment: CDR1 SGDLS and CDR2 YYNGEE. V lost 0 bases, J lost 4 bases, and 2 bases stayed unmatched. CDR3 DNA: TGTGCCAGCAGCGTAGGGGGACTAGCTTACGAGCAGTACTTC. Encoded protein: CASSVGGLAYEQYF.

V usage is TRBV7-2 and J usage is TRBJ2-5, with TRBD1 identical over 7 bases. From germline, CDR1 is SGHTA and CDR2 FQGNSA. This CDR3 is built from 15 residues. V shed 6 bases, J shed 5 bases, and the junction held 12 bases outside the gene matches. The CDR3 DNA follows: TGTGCCAGCAGTCGCGACAGGGAGATTAGTGAGACCCAGTACTTC. It codes for CASSRDREISETQYF.

The chain has TRBV2 and TRBJ1-5; 8 nucleotides line up with TRBD1. J was trimmed by 10 bases and V by 6 bases; bases with no gene match: 11. Germline V gene data show CDR1 as SNHLY and CDR2 as FYNNEI. This CDR3 region has 14 residues. The CDR3 nucleotides read TGTGCCAGCAGACCGGGAGATACAGGGGGTCCCCAGCATTTT. Its protein product is CASRPGDTGGPQHF.

This clone came up a few times. This rearrangement joins TRBV7-6 to TRBJ2-7, with 11 bases that match TRBD2. Germline V gene data show CDR1 as SGHVS and CDR2 as FNYEAQ. Unmatched junction bases numbered 0, after V lost 1 base and J lost 4 bases. This CDR3 has 14 residues. The CDR3 DNA reads as TGTGCCAGCAGCTTAGGACTAGCGGGGTACGAGCAGTACTTC. Translated, it gives CASSLGLAGYEQYF.

By its share, this clone is medium-sized. The V call is TRBV18, the J call TRBJ2-5, with 12 bases identical to TRBD2. The CDR3 consists of 17 residues. From germline, CDR1 is KGHSH and CDR2 LQKENI. The trim removed 3 bases at V and 2 bases at J, leaving 7 bases unmatched. CDR3: CASSPASGGVGQETQYF. The CDR3 DNA follows: TGTGCCAGCTCACCCGCTAGCGGGGGGGTAGGACAAGAGACCCAGTACTTC.

The rearrangement joins TRBV6-6 to TRBJ1-1; TRBD1 matches at 9 bases. V lost 6 bases and J lost 6; bases outside the gene matches: 5. CDR3 length: 13 residues. CDR1 is MNHNY, CDR2 SVGAGI, per germline (reference sequence). In DNA form, the CDR3 reads TGTGCCAGCAGACCCGACAGGGGGTCTGAAGCTTTCTTT. It translates to CASRPDRGSEAFF.

This clone was seen more than once but under ten times. V is TRBV11-2 and J is TRBJ2-1, with D perhaps given as TRBD1 or TRBD2 (5 bases each). There are 14 residues in the CDR3. CDR1 SGHAT and CDR2 FQNNGV come from the germline V gene. Trimming pared 3 bases from V and 7 bases from J, leaving 13 bases between. This chain's CDR3 is CASSLAGGANEQFF. Here the CDR3 DNA reads TGTGCCAGCAGCTTGGCGGGTGGGGCAAATGAGCAGTTCTTC.

The rearrangement links TRBV6-4 to TRBJ2-1; D might be TRBD1 (5 bases). This CDR3 is built from 17 residues. Trimming pared 2 bases from V and 0 bases from J, leaving 14 bases between. CDR1 is MRHNA and CDR2 is SNTAGT in the germline V gene. Here the CDR3 DNA reads TGTGCCAGCAGTGACACTCAGGGAAGCTTCTCCTACAATGAGCAGTTCTTC. Translating it yields CASSDTQGSFSYNEQFF.

Only one count was recorded for this clone. The chain recombines TRBV11-2 with TRBJ1-3; D not certain. Trimming removed 1 base from V and 1 base from J, with 14 bases in between. The CDR3 runs 17 residues. Per the germline V gene, CDR1 is SGHAT and CDR2 is FQNNGV. In DNA, the CDR3 is TGTGCCAGCAGCTTAGCTCCGGCAGCCGTTTCTGGAAACACCATATATTTT. This codes for CASSLAPAAVSGNTIYF.

V is TRBV28 and J is TRBJ2-2; the D is unclear. V lost 6 bases, J lost 8 bases, and 19 bases lay in between. This CDR3 contains 15 residues. The germline gives CDR1 MDHEN, CDR2 SYDVKM. CDR3 in amino acids: CASSKATRPKGELFF. The CDR3 nucleotides are TGTGCCAGCAGCAAAGCCACCCGACCCAAGGGGGAGCTGTTTTTT.

The V gene is TRBV4-1, the J gene TRBJ2-3, with TRBD2 identical over 13 bases. Germline CDR1 and CDR2: MGHRA and YSYEKL. CDR3 length: 17 residues. The junction had 4 bases not matched to a gene; V was cut back by 2 bases and J by 2 bases. The CDR3 DNA reads TGCGCCAGCAGCCAACTACTAGCGGGAGGGAACACAGATACGCAGTATTTT. It translates to CASSQLLAGGNTDTQYF.